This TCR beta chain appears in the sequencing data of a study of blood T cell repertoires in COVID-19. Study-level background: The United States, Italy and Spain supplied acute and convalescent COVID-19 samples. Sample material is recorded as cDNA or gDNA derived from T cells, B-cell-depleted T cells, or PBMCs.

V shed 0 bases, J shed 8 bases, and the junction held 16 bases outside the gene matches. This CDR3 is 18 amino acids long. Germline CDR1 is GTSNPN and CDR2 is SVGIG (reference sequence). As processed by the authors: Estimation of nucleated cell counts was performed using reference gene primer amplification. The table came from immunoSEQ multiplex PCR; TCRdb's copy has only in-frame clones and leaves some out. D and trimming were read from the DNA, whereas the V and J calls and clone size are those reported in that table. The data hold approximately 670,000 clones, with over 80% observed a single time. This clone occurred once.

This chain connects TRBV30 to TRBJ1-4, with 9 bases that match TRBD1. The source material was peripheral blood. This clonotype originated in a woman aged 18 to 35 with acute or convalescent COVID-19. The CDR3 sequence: CAWSVDPTGTGKGEKLFF. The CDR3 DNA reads TGTGCCTGGAGTGTAGACCCCACCGGGACAGGGAAAGGGGAAAAACTGTTTTTT.